The 25 T cell receptor beta chains in this list originate from one sample, sequenced in a study of control samples from healthy donors and cancer patients. Method: immunoSEQ multiplex PCR; TCRdb's copy keeps in-frame clones and lacks some. The table lists tens of thousands of clones, roughly 86% of them singletons. The sample was blood. The receptors here all came from a man aged 50-59 years in good health.

In its sample, this clone was seen a few times. This chain links TRBV2 with TRBJ1-1; D might be TRBD1 (5 bases). V dropped 10 bases and J dropped 0 bases, with 12 bases sitting between them. Germline V lookup: CDR1 SNHLY, CDR2 FYNNEI. The CDR3 covers 13 residues. In DNA form, the CDR3 reads TGTGCCATCCCCGGGGGGATGAACACTGAAGCTTTCTTT. Protein sequence: CAIPGGMNTEAFF.

V usage is TRBV5-8 and J usage is TRBJ2-1, with D perhaps assigned TRBD1 or TRBD2 (6 bases each). The V and J ends lost 0 bases and 6 bases respectively, with 13 bases between them. Germline-derived CDR1 and CDR2 are SGHTS and YDEGEE. The length of the CDR3 is 15 residues. The CDR3: CASSLGGASGNEQFF. The CDR3 nucleotides are TGTGCCAGCAGCTTGGGGGGGGCTTCGGGCAATGAGCAGTTCTTC. The full variable domain, its missing parts supplied by reference TRBV5-8 and TRBJ2-1, is EAGVTQSPTHLIKTRGQQATLRCSPISGHTSVYWYQQALGLGLQFLLWYDEGEERNRGNFPPRFSGRQFPNYSSELNVNALELEDSALYLCASSLGGASGNEQFFGPGTRLTVL.

The chain couples TRBV6-2 or TRBV6-3 to TRBJ2-5, with 14 positions matching TRBD2. Germline V gene data show CDR1 as MNHEY and CDR2 as SVGEGT. After removal of 6 bases from V and 5 bases from J, the junction contained 11 bases not matched to a gene. The CDR3 covers 17 residues. CDR3: CASSSGTSGSPGETQYF. Written as DNA, the CDR3 is TGTGCCAGCAGCTCCGGGACTAGCGGGAGCCCAGGGGAGACCCAGTACTTC.

V gene TRBV12-3 or TRBV12-4 combines with J gene TRBJ1-5; tentatively, D is TRBD1 (6 bases). V lost 8 bases to trimming and J lost 3 bases, with 11 bases between them. The CDR3 consists of 13 residues. For the CDR3, the DNA is TGTGCCAGCTGTGGACAGTCCAATCAGCCCCAGCATTTT. Translation gives CASCGQSNQPQHF.

The chain employs TRBV7-2 and TRBJ2-2, with TRBD2 matching over 12 bases. Trimming cost V 4 bases and J 7 bases; bases outside gene matches: 4. The CDR3 length is 15 residues. The V gene's germline CDR1 is SGHTA and CDR2 FQGNSA. As DNA, the CDR3 is TGTGCCAGCAGCTGGACTAGCGGGACCGGCGGGGAGCTGTTTTTT. It codes for CASSWTSGTGGELFF.

The CDR3 bases are TGTGCCAGCAGCGCCCTAGCGGGAGGGCCTAACGAGCAGTACTTC. Translating it yields CASSALAGGPNEQYF. This chain links TRBV6-2 or TRBV6-3 with TRBJ2-7, with 12 positions matching TRBD2. This CDR3 contains 15 residues. V shed 6 bases and J 5 bases; nucleotides not matched to a gene: 8. Germline V gene sequence: CDR1 MNHEY, CDR2 SVGEGT.

This sequence joins TRBV6-5 and TRBJ2-3; either TRBD1 or TRBD2 may supply D (5 bases each). The CDR3 sequence is 15 residues long. Trimming pared 2 bases from V and 2 bases from J, leaving 11 bases between. Germline CDR1 MNHEY, CDR2 SVGAGI. The CDR3, as DNA: TGTGCCAGCAGTTACGGGGACCCGAACACAGATACGCAGTATTTT. Translating it yields CASSYGDPNTDTQYF.

The V gene is TRBV30, the J gene TRBJ1-4, with no clear D. Trimming cost V 4 bases and J 0 bases, with 12 bases left between them. This CDR3 has 15 amino acids. Per the germline V gene, CDR1 is GTSNPN and CDR2 is SVGIG (reference sequence). The chain's CDR3 is CAWKGRVATNEKLFF. As DNA, the CDR3 is TGTGCCTGGAAAGGACGGGTTGCAACTAATGAAAAACTGTTTTTT.

The DNA of the CDR3 is TGTGCCAGCAGTGAAACGGGACAGGCGCTCTATGGCTACACCTTC. Amino acid sequence: CASSETGQALYGYTF. The chain is built from TRBV25-1 and TRBJ1-2; 8 bases are a match to TRBD1. Germline V gene data show CDR1 as MGHDK and CDR2 as SYGVNS. The J segment lost 4 bases and the V segment lost 2 bases, leaving 6 bases of the junction unmatched. This CDR3 is 15 amino acids long.

The V gene is TRBV9, the J gene TRBJ2-2; no clear D. The germline CDR1 and CDR2 sequences are SGDLS and YYNGEE. The CDR3 length is 12 residues. Written as DNA, the CDR3 is TGTGACCTGGTAGTGCCTGGCGGGGAGCTGTTTTTT. Residues: CDLVVPGGELFF.

DNA for the CDR3: TGTGCCAGCAGTTTGAGAGGGGGATTTGGGTATAGCAATCAGCCCCAGCATTTT. Protein: CASSLRGGFGYSNQPQHF. The chain recombines TRBV27 with TRBJ1-5; maybe TRBD1 (6 bases). The V and J ends lost 3 bases and 0 bases respectively, with 18 bases between them. Germline CDR1 is MNHEY and CDR2 is SMNVEV (reference sequence). The CDR3 is 18 amino acids.

The chain employs TRBV5-5 and TRBJ1-5, with TRBD1 matching 7 bases. Germline loops: CDR1 SGHKS, CDR2 YYEKEE (reference sequence). CDR3 size: 12 residues. V lost 1 base to trimming and J lost 11 bases; unmatched junction nucleotides: 3. The CDR3 region is CASSLTGEAQHF. CDR3 DNA: TGTGCCAGCAGCTTGACAGGGGAGGCCCAGCATTTT.

The chain joins TRBV29-1 to TRBJ1-1; D is unresolved. Between the trimmed V and J ends, which lost 0 bases and 1 base, there was a span of 12 bases. This CDR3 spans 15 amino acids. In germline, CDR1 is SQVTM, CDR2 ANQGSEA. The CDR3 sequence: CSVEDLVTGNTEAFF. In DNA form, the CDR3 reads TGCAGCGTTGAAGATCTGGTGACGGGGAACACTGAAGCTTTCTTT.

The chain uses TRBV18 and TRBJ1-1; D is ambiguous. The CDR3 has 16 amino acids. Per germline, CDR1 KGHSH and CDR2 LQKENI. The germline V and J ends were trimmed by 0 bases and 4 bases, with 15 bases remaining between them. The chain's CDR3 is CASSPPGSEGGTEAFF. CDR3 coding DNA: TGTGCCAGCTCACCACCAGGCAGTGAGGGCGGCACTGAAGCTTTCTTT.

The chain uses TRBV12-3 or TRBV12-4 and TRBJ1-2, with TRBD1 as a possible D gene (5 bases). Trimming cost V 6 bases and J 4 bases, with 12 bases left between them. There are 13 residues in the CDR3. The CDR3, as DNA: TGTGCCAGCAGACTGCCAGGGACCTATGGCTACACCTTC. Its translation: CASRLPGTYGYTF.

The rearrangement joins TRBV19 to TRBJ2-7, with a tentative D call TRBD2 (6 bases). Deletions cut 3 bases from V and 1 base from J, with 22 bases between. Germline CDR1 is LNHDA and CDR2 is SQIVND (reference sequence). This CDR3 contains 18 residues. As DNA, the CDR3 is TGTGCCAGTAGTATTAGGGGCAACCGGGACTGGGTTTCCTACGAGCAGTACTTC. It codes for CASSIRGNRDWVSYEQYF.

The chain employs TRBV4-1 and TRBJ1-1; perhaps TRBD1 as D (5 bases). V gave up 9 bases and J gave up 1 base, with 15 bases separating them. The CDR3 totals 14 residues. Germline assignment: CDR1 MGHRA and CDR2 YSYEKL. The DNA of the CDR3 is TGCGCCAGTCTCCGGGAGGGACCGAACACTGAAGCTTTCTTT. Its translation: CASLREGPNTEAFF.

A single count supports this clone. The rearrangement joins TRBV6-5 to TRBJ1-6; D is undetermined. CDR3 length: 14 amino acids. The germline V gene has CDR1 MNHEY and CDR2 SVGAGI. Trimming stripped 2 bases from V and 3 bases from J, with 5 bases between. CDR3 DNA sequence: TGTGCCAGCAGTTACCTCAGCTATAATTCACCCCTCCACTTT. Protein sequence: CASSYLSYNSPLHF.

The V call is TRBV27, the J call TRBJ1-6; the match to TRBD1 covers 7 bases. J was trimmed by 9 bases and V by 7 bases; bases with no gene match: 6. Germline values: CDR1 MNHEY, CDR2 SMNVEV (reference sequence). CDR3 length: 13 amino acids. CDR3 sequence: CASMTGSASPLHF. The CDR3 DNA reads TGTGCCAGCATGACAGGGTCAGCTTCACCCCTCCACTTT.

This chain links TRBV2 with TRBJ2-5, with D possibly being TRBD1 (5 bases). CDR3 length: 13 residues. The germline CDR1 and CDR2 sequences are SNHLY and FYNNEI. V was trimmed by 6 bases and J by 4 bases, leaving 12 bases between them. The CDR3 is CASSEWGAETQYF. The CDR3 bases are TGTGCCAGCAGCGAGTGGGGCGCAGAGACCCAGTACTTC.

The DNA of the CDR3 is TGTGCCTGGAGTGCAGGGGTTGGCTCACCCCTCCACTTT. It codes for CAWSAGVGSPLHF. The chain employs TRBV30 and TRBJ1-6; tentative D call: TRBD1 (6 bases). Trimming left V 1 base short and J 10 bases short, with 11 bases between. Germline V CDR1 and CDR2: GTSNPN, SVGIG (reference sequence). The CDR3 totals 13 residues.

The chain combines TRBV2 with TRBJ2-3; tentative D call: TRBD2 (5 bases). This CDR3 region has 15 residues. The germline CDR1 and CDR2 sequences are SNHLY and FYNNEI. The V end lost 6 bases, the J end lost 0 bases, and 13 bases lay between the germline ends. CDR3 amino acids: CASSPRTSSTDTQYF. The CDR3 nucleotides are TGTGCCAGCAGCCCCAGGACTTCTAGCACAGATACGCAGTATTTT.

The J gene is TRBJ1-2, the V gene TRBV10-3; 7 bases match TRBD1. Germline values: CDR1 ENHRY, CDR2 SYGVKD. CDR3 size: 13 residues. J was trimmed by 8 bases and V by 3 bases; bases with no gene match: 6. The CDR3: CAISDRGKEGYTF. The DNA of the CDR3 is TGTGCCATCAGTGACAGGGGGAAGGAAGGCTACACCTTC.

This rearrangement joins TRBV18 to TRBJ1-1; D is uncertain. CDR3 length: 13 amino acids. With 3 bases removed from V and 3 bases from J, the gap between germline ends came to 8 bases. Germline values: CDR1 KGHSH, CDR2 LQKENI. The CDR3 sequence is CASSPRTDTEAFF. CDR3 nucleotides: TGTGCCAGCTCACCGAGGACGGACACTGAAGCTTTCTTT.

This clone has a single count. The gene calls are TRBV2 and TRBJ2-1; D gene unclear. Trimming took off 2 bases at V and 6 bases at J, with 8 bases between the two ends. CDR1 SNHLY and CDR2 FYNNEI come from the germline V gene. The CDR3 contains 13 residues. The CDR3 region has the DNA TGTGCCAGCAGTGAACGACTCCTCAATGAGCAGTTCTTC. It is translated as CASSERLLNEQFF.